This T cell receptor beta chain appears in the sequencing data of a study of OX40 agonist ivuxolimab in advanced cancers. Germline loops: CDR1 SGHRS, CDR2 YFSETQ. The trim removed 0 bases at V and 4 bases at J, leaving 2 bases unmatched. The CDR3 totals 17 residues. The data were produced by immunoSEQ multiplex PCR, yet TCRdb's version contains in-frame clones alone and is incomplete. The profile shows 70,000 to 75,000 clones, around 90% of them singletons. This TCR derives from an adult with an advanced solid tumor such as melanoma, head and neck, liver or kidney cancer. The sequencing here drew on CD4+ or CD8+ T cells sorted from blood, taken in a trial of the OX40 agonist ivuxolimab. The chain is built from TRBV5-1 and TRBJ2-3, with 16 bases matching TRBD2. The CDR3 DNA reads as TGCGCCAGCAGCTTGGTAGGGACTAGCGGGGGGGCAGATACGCAGTATTTT. This translates into CASSLVGTSGGADTQYF.